This TCR beta chain emerged from a study of memory CD8 T cells in hepatitis C reinfection. Looking at the study overall: A positive HCV RNA test after two negatives ≥60 days apart defined reinfection.

Time point noted: pre-reinfection, 55 to 20 weeks before reinfection detection. TCR sequencing was done directly ex vivo on sorted cells, without expansion in vitro. Trimming took 5 bases from V and 2 from J; bases not matched to a gene: 3. The CDR3 totals 13 residues. Germline values: CDR1 GTSNPN, CDR2 SVGIG (reference sequence). Sequencing was performed with immunoSEQ multiplex PCR; in TCRdb, only in-frame clones are kept and a portion is missing. The sample carries about 6,200 clones, approximately 90% recorded once. The chain recombines TRBV30 with TRBJ1-1, with 9 positions matching TRBD1. The sequence was collected from a man in his forties or fifties with hepatitis C virus infection. Sequenced sample: naive CD8+ T cells sorted from blood. DNA for the CDR3: TGTGCCTGGGGACAGGGGCTTAACACTGAAGCTTTCTTT. Residues: CAWGQGLNTEAFF.